The clone carrying this T cell receptor (beta chain) was observed a few times. The CDR3 is 14 residues long. Germline CDR1 is SGHKS and CDR2 is YYEKEE (reference sequence). V lost 1 base to trimming and J lost 3 bases, with 10 bases between them. This specimen comes from a study of blood T cell repertoires in COVID-19. Participants spanned ages roughly 18 to 90 years and resided in fewer than 30 US areas. Cohort placement rested on clinical history that participants reported themselves. Symptom resolution, clearance, or two negative PCRs marked the recovered donors of Cohort 3. As originally analysed: Reference gene primer amplification in the assay estimated nucleated cell counts. Sequencing used immunoSEQ multiplex PCR; TCRdb keeps in-frame clones, though not all of them. The V and J calls and clone size come from that table; D and trimming were worked out from the DNA. There are some 270,000 clones in the sample; approximately 83% occur only once, and about 3.5% lies in the top ten.

The receptor was isolated from a man aged 50 to 60 who had recovered from COVID-19. The sequenced sample consisted of PBMCs or T cells enriched from blood (not recorded which). The chain couples TRBV5-5 to TRBJ1-1, with a weak D call TRBD1 (5 bases). CDR3 coding DNA: TGTGCCAGCAGCTTGTGGGGGGGAGACACTGAAGCTTTCTTT. Its translation: CASSLWGGDTEAFF.